This T cell receptor beta chain was found in a study of T-cell memory formation after mild COVID-19. Overall study: TCR clusters were mostly donor specific.

Sample barcodes and UMIs were carried by the TCR alpha and TCR beta cDNA libraries that 5'RACE generated with constant-segment primers. TCRdb re-derived calls from the 5' RACE reads in MiXCR, one entry per CDR3 protein. The sample records under 300,000 distinct CDR3 sequences, 16% being singletons. CDR3 length: 12 amino acids. V was clipped by 6 bases and J by 3 bases, with 9 bases between them. Germline V gives CDR1 SGHRS, CDR2 YFSETQ. The sequence was obtained from a man aged 18 to 30 who had mild COVID-19 (a few samples of this study predate the infection). Cell type and time point are not known. V usage is TRBV5-1 and J usage is TRBJ1-1; perhaps TRBD1 as D (6 bases). The sequencing sample was made of PBMCs or a T cell subset sorted from them (not recorded which). The CDR3 DNA reads TGCGCCAGCACGGAGGGGGACACTGAAGCTTTCTTT. It yields the protein CASTEGDTEAFF.